One sample yielded the 10 T cell receptor beta chains listed below, sequenced in a study of regulatory T cells in long-lasting Graves disease. Specified time point: newly diagnosed GD, antithyroid drugs for less than 3 months. From PBMCs, RNA was extracted and then used to make the TCR library. Arm-PCR with iRepertoire HTBI primers amplified the CDR3 regions for these TCR beta libraries. MiXCR, applied by TCRdb to the multiplex PCR reads, yields one record per CDR3 protein. This sample has 380,000 or so distinct CDR3 sequences, with around 15% found just once. The same sample was also studied in work on T cells in Graves' hyperthyroidism and ophthalmopathy.

The input for sequencing was peripheral blood mononuclear cells (PBMCs), taken at new diagnosis, from a patient treated with antithyroid drugs. The receptors stem from a woman between 18 and 29 years old with Graves disease.

This clonotype was seen ten or more times. The chain is built from TRBV9 and TRBJ2-1, with 11 bases that match TRBD2. J was trimmed by 5 bases and V by 1 base; bases with no gene match: 11. Germline V lookup: CDR1 SGDLS, CDR2 YYNGEE. The CDR3 is 18 amino acids. The CDR3 bases are TGTGCCAGCAGCGTAAGTGCACTAGCGGGGGCGACAGACAATGAGCAGTTCTTC. Translated, it gives CASSVSALAGATDNEQFF.

Regarding this clonotype: A much larger clone is a single base away; this may be a read error. The chain recombines TRBV2 with TRBJ2-7, with D maybe TRBD2 (5 bases). This CDR3 comprises 12 residues. Per the germline V gene, CDR1 is SNHLY and CDR2 is FYNNEI. The CDR3 DNA is TGTGCCGGCAGTGTTGGGAGCTACGAGCAGTACTTC. It codes for CAGSVGSYEQYF.

This clonotype was picked up one time. It may be a read error: a sequence one base away is much more abundant. V is TRBV6-2 or TRBV6-3 and J is TRBJ1-2; D unclear. Between the trimmed V and J ends, which lost 11 bases and 6 bases, there was a span of 13 bases. Germline CDR1 and CDR2: MNHEY and SVGEGT. The CDR3 contains 11 residues. The CDR3: CAGRDGDGYTF. For the CDR3, the DNA is TGTGCCGGCCGAGACGGAGATGGCTACACCTTC.

This chain uses TRBV19 with TRBJ2-1, with D possibly matching TRBD1 (5 bases). The CDR3 covers 16 residues. The V end was cut by 0 bases, the J end by 7 bases, with 16 bases between. The germline V gene has CDR1 LNHDA and CDR2 SQIVND (reference sequence). The CDR3, as DNA: TGTGCCAGTAGTATAGAAGGATGGCAGGGCAGGAATGAGCAGTTCTTC. Translation: CASSIEGWQGRNEQFF. Combining the CDR3 with reference TRBV19 and TRBJ2-1 gives the whole variable domain DGGITQSPKYLFRKEGQNVTLSCEQNLNHDAMYWYRQDPGQGLRLIYYSQIVNDFQKGDIAEGYSVSREKKESFPLTVTSAQKNPTAFYLCASSIEGWQGRNEQFFGPGTRLTVL.

Comment on this clonotype: This clone may be a read error of a much larger clone one base away. V and J are TRBV3-1 and TRBJ2-7; the D is unclear. The germline V gene has CDR1 LGHDT and CDR2 YNNKEL (reference sequence). The CDR3 length is 17 residues. The CDR3 here is CAGSQARWGMSSYEQYF. Here the CDR3 DNA reads TGTGCCGGCAGCCAAGCTCGGTGGGGAATGTCGTCCTACGAGCAGTACTTC.

The chain combines TRBV27 with TRBJ2-3, with no clear D. The CDR3 has 11 amino acids. Per germline, CDR1 MNHEY and CDR2 SMNVEV (reference sequence). The germline V and J ends were trimmed by 8 bases and 2 bases, with 5 bases remaining between them. The CDR3 DNA is TGTGCCAGCGAATCCACAGATACGCAGTATTTT. Residues: CASESTDTQYF.

This clonotype was picked up a small number of times. The chain uses TRBV4-1 and TRBJ2-1, with TRBD1 matching 9 bases. This CDR3 region has 15 residues. Germline V lookup: CDR1 MGHRA, CDR2 YSYEKL. Trimming at V came to 5 bases and at J to 7 bases, leaving 9 bases not matched to a gene. CDR3 loop: CASSDKQGARNEQFF. CDR3 nucleotides: TGCGCCAGCAGCGACAAACAGGGGGCCAGGAATGAGCAGTTCTTC.

The CDR3 DNA reads as TGTGCCACCAGCAGAGATCAAGGGAGGGCCAATCAGCCCCAGCATTTT. Translated, it gives CATSRDQGRANQPQHF. J is TRBJ1-5 and V is TRBV15; D unresolved. The germline V gene encodes CDR1 LNHNV and CDR2 YYDKDF (reference sequence). The CDR3 is made up of 16 amino acids. The V and J ends lost 0 bases and 3 bases respectively, with 12 bases between them.

The sample holds many counts of this clonotype. The rearrangement uses TRBV29-1 and TRBJ2-1, with 9 bases lining up with TRBD2. Germline-derived CDR1 and CDR2 are SQVTM and ANQGSEA. After removal of 4 bases from V and 8 bases from J, the junction contained 6 bases not matched to a gene. CDR3 length: 13 residues. CDR3 region: CSVVRGRVDEQFF. CDR3 sequence (DNA): TGCAGCGTTGTCCGCGGGAGGGTCGATGAGCAGTTCTTC.

This clonotype was recorded at least ten times. This rearrangement joins TRBV7-2 to TRBJ2-7, with 14 positions matching TRBD2. This CDR3 region has 17 residues. The ends lost 5 bases at V and 3 bases at J; junction bases unmatched: 9. In germline, CDR1 is SGHTA, CDR2 FQGNSA. The CDR3 is CASSPTGLAGDLYEQYF. The CDR3 DNA follows: TGTGCCAGCAGCCCAACGGGACTAGCGGGGGACCTCTACGAGCAGTACTTC.